Listed below are T cell receptor beta chains from one sample, sequenced in a study of blood T cell repertoires in COVID-19. The assay was immunoSEQ multiplex PCR, and TCRdb's table has in-frame clones only and misses some. The table includes approximately 200,000 clones, 85% to 90% detected once. Sequencing was performed on PBMCs or T cells enriched from blood (not recorded which). The origin of the receptors is a woman aged 18-35 years in a cohort exposed to, infected with or recovered from COVID-19 (not recorded which). CDR3s include the opening cysteine and the closing phenylalanine or tryptophan. D genes are given only for firm matches. The size entry is marked missing in some rows and otherwise reads once, few, many or a size class.

v_call	j_call	clone_size	d_call	cdr3_aa	cdr3_nt
TRBV7-3	TRBJ2-1	NA	TRBD2	CASRPSGGYNEQFF	TGTGCCAGCAGGCCTAGCGGGGGCTACAATGAGCAGTTCTTC
TRBV9	TRBJ1-6	NA	NA	CASSVGGPNSPLHF	TGTGCCAGCAGCGTAGGGGGGCCAAATTCACCCCTCCACTTT
TRBV6-5	TRBJ2-5	NA	NA	CASSYSGAGETQYF	TGTGCCAGCAGTTACTCTGGGGCCGGGGAGACCCAGTACTTC
TRBV5-6	TRBJ2-3	NA	NA	CASSPSLLPDTQYF	TGTGCCAGCAGCCCCTCTCTGCTACCAGATACGCAGTATTTT
TRBV6-4	TRBJ2-6	few	NA	CASSASADSGANVLTF	TGTGCCAGCAGTGCCTCAGCCGACTCTGGGGCCAACGTCCTGACTTTC
TRBV2	TRBJ2-5	NA	NA	CASTRGRAQETQYF	TGTGCCAGCACTAGGGGCAGGGCCCAAGAGACCCAGTACTTC
TRBV5-1	TRBJ2-1	NA	NA	CASSLDKGVIYNEQFF	TGCGCCAGCAGCTTGGACAAGGGGGTAATCTACAATGAGCAGTTCTTC
TRBV6-5	TRBJ1-2	NA	TRBD1	CAITDRGDYGYTF	TGTGCCATCACGGACAGGGGTGACTATGGCTACACCTTC
TRBV18	TRBJ2-1	NA	TRBD2	CASPVGGSSYNEQFF	TGTGCCAGCCCGGTGGGGGGGAGCTCCTACAATGAGCAGTTCTTC
TRBV4-1	TRBJ1-1	NA	TRBD1	CASSPGQANTEAFF	TGCGCCAGCAGCCCCGGACAGGCGAACACTGAAGCTTTCTTT
TRBV28	TRBJ1-5	NA	NA	CASSIVEQGHYSNQPQHF	TGTGCCAGCAGTATCGTGGAACAGGGCCATTATAGCAATCAGCCCCAGCATTTT
TRBV7-8	TRBJ1-6	NA	NA	CASVRQGDSPLHF	TGTGCCAGCGTTAGGCAGGGTGATTCACCCCTCCACTTT
TRBV6-1	TRBJ1-2	NA	NA	CASSYEDSNYGYTF	TGTGCCAGCAGTTATGAGGACTCTAACTATGGCTACACCTTC
TRBV5-1	TRBJ2-3	NA	NA	CASSLAPLALGSTDTQYF	TGCGCCAGCAGCTTGGCTCCCTTAGCGCTGGGGAGCACAGATACGCAGTATTTT
TRBV14	TRBJ1-6	NA	NA	CASSRGSGVYNSPLHF	TGTGCCAGCAGCAGGGGGTCAGGGGTCTATAATTCACCCCTCCACTTT
TRBV28	TRBJ2-7	NA	NA	CASTNVVYEQYF	TGTGCCAGCACCAACGTAGTCTACGAGCAGTACTTC
TRBV11-3	TRBJ2-1	NA	TRBD1	CASSPLDRHEQFF	TGTGCCAGCAGCCCCCTGGACAGGCATGAGCAGTTCTTC
TRBV30	TRBJ2-2	NA	NA	CAWRPGTGELFF	TGTGCCTGGAGACCGGGGACCGGGGAGCTGTTTTTT
TRBV9	TRBJ2-1	many	NA	CASSVDGAESDEQFF	TGTGCCAGCAGCGTAGACGGCGCCGAGAGCGATGAGCAGTTCTTC
TRBV3-1/TRBV3-2	TRBJ2-1	NA	TRBD2	CASSQWGSKTSIHYNEQFF	TGTGCCAGCAGCCAATGGGGCTCAAAGACTAGCATTCACTACAATGAGCAGTTCTTC
TRBV5-1	TRBJ1-2	NA	NA	CASSPTSQGHYGYTF	TGCGCCAGCAGCCCTACCTCACAGGGCCACTATGGCTACACCTTC
TRBV4-1	TRBJ2-3	once	TRBD1	CASSQRTGGADTQYF	TGCGCCAGCAGCCAAAGGACAGGGGGCGCGGATACGCAGTATTTT
TRBV2	TRBJ1-1	NA	NA	CASSVTEAYTEAFF	TGTGCCAGCAGTGTGACAGAAGCGTACACTGAAGCTTTCTTT
TRBV19	TRBJ1-2	NA	NA	CASKLVRDYGYTF	TGTGCCAGTAAGTTGGTCCGGGACTATGGCTACACCTTC
TRBV10-3	TRBJ2-5	NA	NA	CAISESSETQYF	TGTGCCATCAGTGAGTCCAGTGAGACCCAGTACTTC
TRBV29-1	TRBJ1-1	NA	NA	CSVEGEGASLNGAFF	TGCAGCGTTGAGGGGGAGGGAGCGTCCTTGAATGGAGCTTTCTTT
TRBV5-1	TRBJ1-3	once	NA	CASSFGTQGNTIYF	TGCGCCAGCAGCTTTGGTACACAAGGAAACACCATATATTTT
TRBV29-1	TRBJ1-4	NA	NA	CSVTGEGPMRGFEKLFF	TGCAGCGTGACTGGGGAGGGGCCGATGAGGGGGTTTGAAAAACTGTTTTTT
TRBV13	TRBJ2-2	NA	NA	CASSQTRRSLTGELFF	TGTGCCAGCAGCCAGACTCGTAGGTCCCTCACCGGGGAGCTGTTTTTT
TRBV3-1/TRBV3-2	TRBJ1-1	NA	NA	CASSQFSNPNTEAFF	TGTGCCAGCAGCCAATTTTCTAACCCGAACACTGAAGCTTTCTTT
TRBV3-1/TRBV3-2	TRBJ2-7	NA	TRBD2	CASSRSGGFYEQYF	TGTGCCAGCAGCCGTAGCGGGGGGTTCTACGAGCAGTACTTC
TRBV4-1	TRBJ1-5	NA	NA	CASSQELAGNQPQHF	TGCGCCAGCAGCCAAGAATTGGCAGGTAATCAGCCCCAGCATTTT
TRBV10-3	TRBJ2-3	once	NA	CAISESTKGARARTDTQYF	TGTGCCATCAGTGAGTCTACGAAAGGCGCTAGAGCACGCACAGATACGCAGTATTTT
TRBV27	TRBJ2-7	NA	TRBD1	CASRKVMGTGTYEQYF	TGTGCCAGCCGAAAGGTTATGGGGACAGGTACCTACGAGCAGTACTTC
TRBV18	TRBJ2-1	NA	TRBD2	CASSPTSGGYNEQFF	TGTGCCAGCTCACCTACTAGCGGGGGCTACAATGAGCAGTTCTTC
TRBV27	TRBJ1-5	NA	NA	CASSLLGAGNQPQHF	TGTGCCAGCAGTTTATTGGGGGCAGGCAATCAGCCCCAGCATTTT
TRBV2	TRBJ1-4	NA	NA	CASSGQSATNEKLFF	TGTGCCAGCAGTGGACAATCTGCAACTAATGAAAAACTGTTTTTT
TRBV24-1	TRBJ2-2	NA	NA	CATGEVNTGELFF	TGTGCCACGGGGGAGGTTAACACCGGGGAGCTGTTTTTT
TRBV7-2	TRBJ1-1	few	NA	CASSLVPGNTEAFF	TGTGCCAGCAGCTTAGTCCCAGGGAACACTGAAGCTTTCTTT
TRBV18	TRBJ1-1	NA	TRBD1	CASSSTGIAEAFF	TGTGCCAGCTCATCGACAGGGATCGCTGAAGCTTTCTTT
TRBV6-5	TRBJ2-2	NA	NA	CASRGDRPNTGELFF	TGTGCCAGCAGGGGCGACAGGCCGAACACCGGGGAGCTGTTTTTT
TRBV5-1	TRBJ2-5	NA	TRBD2	CASSRSSGGRETQYF	TGCGCCAGCAGCCGATCTAGCGGGGGCCGAGAGACCCAGTACTTC
TRBV3-1/TRBV3-2	TRBJ1-1	NA	NA	CASSRSWEVTEAFF	TGTGCCAGCAGCCGAAGCTGGGAGGTCACTGAAGCTTTCTTT
TRBV4-1	TRBJ2-7	NA	NA	CASSQDYPGNYEQYF	TGCGCCAGCAGCCAAGATTATCCAGGGAACTACGAGCAGTACTTC
TRBV7-8	TRBJ2-7	once	TRBD2	CASSLVVLVPGLAGDEQYF	TGTGCCAGCAGCTTAGTAGTATTGGTGCCGGGACTAGCGGGAGACGAGCAGTACTTC
TRBV7-9	TRBJ1-6	once	NA	CASSIRTESPLHF	TGTGCCAGCAGCATACGGACAGAGTCACCCCTCCACTTT
TRBV5-1	TRBJ1-2	NA	TRBD1	CASSPGTGIINGYTF	TGCGCCAGCAGCCCCGGGACAGGGATTATCAATGGCTACACCTTC
TRBV20-1	TRBJ1-1	NA	NA	CSASPRGTYTEAFF	TGCAGTGCTAGTCCCCGGGGGACGTACACTGAAGCTTTCTTT
TRBV19	TRBJ1-1	NA	TRBD1	CASRTQRGRGSGTEAFF	TGTGCCAGTAGAACCCAAAGGGGCAGGGGGAGTGGCACTGAAGCTTTCTTT
TRBV10-3	TRBJ2-5	NA	TRBD2	CAISDARENQETQYF	TGTGCCATCAGTGACGCGCGGGAGAATCAAGAGACCCAGTACTTC
TRBV6-4	TRBJ2-1	NA	TRBD2	CASSDSSGGADEQFF	TGTGCCAGCAGTGACTCTAGCGGGGGGGCAGATGAGCAGTTCTTC
TRBV18	TRBJ1-4	NA	NA	CASSPADITTNEKLFF	TGTGCCAGCTCACCTGCAGACATTACAACTAATGAAAAACTGTTTTTT
TRBV5-1	TRBJ2-7	NA	TRBD1	CASRGRGSYEQYF	TGCGCCAGCAGGGGCAGGGGGTCCTACGAGCAGTACTTC
TRBV3-1/TRBV3-2	TRBJ1-2	NA	TRBD1	CASSQVLGQGDGYTF	TGTGCCAGCAGCCAAGTCCTGGGACAGGGGGATGGCTACACCTTC
TRBV21-1	TRBJ1-2	NA	NA	CASSKVWDSNYGYTF	TGTGCCAGCAGCAAAGTCTGGGACAGTAACTATGGCTACACCTTC